Sequencing of this TCR beta chain was carried out in a study of Ad26.COV2.S vaccination and SARS-CoV-2 variants (dated by TCRdb to about 2021). Regarding the complete study: Vaccine-arm donors came from COV1001, a multicentre, randomized, double-blind, placebo-controlled phase I-IIa trial of Ad26.COV2.S in healthy adults. Investigators did not know the trial group allocation while performing experiments and assessing outcomes. Dosing of Ad26.COV2.S was intramuscular, at either 5x10^10 or 1x10^11 viral particles, delivered as one shot or as two shots spaced 56 days apart. The TCR-sequenced set comprised approximately 30 samples: about 19 Ad26.COV2.S vaccine recipients, 5 placebo recipients and 8 SARS-CoV-2 convalescent individuals. The specificity and breadth of SARS-CoV-2-reactive T cell receptors after Ad26.COV2.S vaccination were assessed by TCRbeta repertoire sequencing. Participants in the trial were split at random into five groups of five each, receiving low-dose or high-dose Ad26.COV2.S once or twice, or else placebo on both occasions.

As to this clone: There is no known antigen for this receptor. Per-base qualities were not stored, and no clone one base away is much larger.

The germline V gene specifies MGHRA as CDR1 and YSYEKL as CDR2. There are 16 amino acids in the CDR3, from cysteine to phenylalanine inclusive. The retained sequence is limited to the CDR3, 48 bases, with the frame set at the first base. Trimming removed 1 base from V and 4 bases from J; the gene matches leave 5 bases unexplained. The immunoSEQ Assay was the method used to sequence TCRbeta CDR3 regions. After extraction, genomic DNA underwent amplification by bias-controlled multiplex PCR, followed by high-throughput sequencing. The paper's processing steps were these. To quantify the absolute abundance of every unique TCRbeta CDR3 region, sequences were collapsed and filtered. T cell fraction was estimated by normalizing TCRbeta template counts to usable DNA, with usable DNA measured through amplification of reference genes found in all nucleated cells. Repertoire TCRs were annotated as SARS-CoV-2-specific by exact matching of V gene, CDR3 amino acid sequence and J gene to a known reactive TCR set. MIRA supplied the reference SARS-CoV-2 TCR set, which was filtered for enrichment in COVID-19-positive ImmuneCODE repertoires so that public or cross-reactive TCRs were removed. Drawing on the MIRA antigens, annotated TCRs were analysed further at the level of specific ORF or position within ORF. Depth was the summed frequency of annotated unique rearrangements, while breadth was defined as annotated unique rearrangements over total unique productive rearrangements. TCR breadth was compared between groups using two-sided Wilcoxon rank-sum tests. TCRdb provides this immuneACCESS table in a form limited to in-frame rearrangements. Some clones are lacking; in checked studies, under half of them reflect an unresolved V gene, and why the rest are absent is not known. V and J calls and clone size are those listed in that table; D and trimming were worked out from the DNA. Present in this sample are 500,000 or so clones, 75% to 90% of which were seen just once. The leading ten clones occupy about 2.5% of the sample.

What the authors observed across the whole study: Vaccine and placebo recipients had comparable non-spike TCR breadth, which fits with the vaccine containing only spike. Compared with placebo recipients, Ad26.COV2.S recipients showed higher spike-specific TCR breadth (P = 0.0014). It was noted by the authors that total T cell responses may have been underestimated by the TCR breadth and depth analyses. After vaccination, spike-specific CD8+ and CD4+ T cell responses were reported to show substantial breadth. Comparing responses between vaccine doses or regimens was not something the study was powered to do.

The sample's treatment or condition, from its label and the paper: 15 to 20 received Ad26.COV2.S at low or high dose, single or two shots; 5 received placebo; per-sample allocation not given. Repertoires of vaccine and placebo recipients were sequenced from samples taken on day 63 after the first injection. In Cohort 1b, about 25 adults aged 18-55 years were enrolled at a single site in Boston, USA, between 29 July and 7 August 2020. Ad26.COV2.S was a replication-incompetent adenovirus type 26 vector expressing a prefusion-stabilized SARS-CoV-2 spike protein from the original Wuhan strain. In this chain, TRBV4-1 is recombined with TRBJ2-3; 10 bases in between match TRBD2. The receptor comes from a person aged 18-65 years who received the Ad26.COV2.S COVID-19 vaccine or a placebo. Sequenced here: peripheral blood, sampled in a trial of Ad26.COV2.S vaccine versus placebo. The DNA sequence follows: TGCGCCAGCAGCCAAGTACCAGCGGGAGGGGCAGATACGCAGTATTTT. The translation is CASSQVPAGGADTQYF.